This is a list of T cell receptor beta chains from one sample in a study of a mutant IDH1 vaccine in newly diagnosed glioma. Their recognized antigens are unknown. The method was immunoSEQ multiplex PCR; TCRdb's version includes in-frame clones alone and lacks a portion of them. The sample shows roughly 44,000 clones, under 90% of them seen only once. Sequencing was performed on PBMCs, taken from a glioma patient whose treatment included an IDH1 peptide vaccine. The source of these receptors is a woman aged 40-49 years with glioma. Some clones in this sample may be carry-over from other donors' samples. Each CDR3 is given with its conserved first and last residue. Each record gives: J gene, clone size, D gene, V gene, CDR3 protein, CDR3 DNA. The D gene is left open where the match is weak. The size entry is marked missing in some rows and otherwise reads once, few, many or a size class.

j_call: TRBJ2-7; clone_size: NA; d_call: NA; v_call: TRBV7-9; cdr3_aa: CASSSNGRSEQYF; cdr3_nt: TGTGCCAGCAGCTCGAACGGACGGAGCGAGCAGTACTTC
j_call: TRBJ1-1; clone_size: NA; d_call: NA; v_call: TRBV7-2; cdr3_aa: CASSLRRLNTEAFF; cdr3_nt: TGTGCCAGCAGCTTACGGAGGTTGAACACTGAAGCTTTCTTT
j_call: TRBJ2-3; clone_size: once; d_call: NA; v_call: TRBV7-8; cdr3_aa: CASSISGGTDTQYF; cdr3_nt: TGTGCCAGCAGCATTAGTGGCGGCACAGATACGCAGTATTTT
j_call: TRBJ2-7; clone_size: NA; d_call: NA; v_call: TRBV7-2; cdr3_aa: CASTPDPASSYEQYF; cdr3_nt: TGTGCCAGCACTCCGGACCCGGCGAGCTCCTACGAGCAGTACTTC
j_call: TRBJ2-7; clone_size: NA; d_call: NA; v_call: TRBV20-1; cdr3_aa: CSAVGEDEQYF; cdr3_nt: TGCAGTGCCGTGGGTGAGGACGAGCAGTACTTC
j_call: TRBJ2-7; clone_size: NA; d_call: NA; v_call: TRBV7-2; cdr3_aa: CASSSRGRTPEQYF; cdr3_nt: TGTGCCAGCAGCTCACGAGGACGGACACCCGAGCAGTACTTC
j_call: TRBJ1-2; clone_size: NA; d_call: NA; v_call: TRBV29-1; cdr3_aa: CSVEFGAAYGYTF; cdr3_nt: TGCAGCGTTGAGTTCGGGGCAGCCTATGGCTACACCTTC
j_call: TRBJ2-2; clone_size: NA; d_call: NA; v_call: TRBV27; cdr3_aa: CASISGGLGTGELFF; cdr3_nt: TGTGCCAGCATATCCGGGGGGCTTGGAACCGGGGAGCTGTTTTTT
j_call: TRBJ2-3; clone_size: NA; d_call: TRBD2; v_call: TRBV19; cdr3_aa: CASRLAGAPDTQYF; cdr3_nt: TGTGCCAGTAGACTAGCGGGAGCCCCAGATACGCAGTATTTT
j_call: TRBJ1-5; clone_size: few; d_call: NA; v_call: TRBV19; cdr3_aa: CASSMGSGGGGNQPQHF; cdr3_nt: TGTGCCAGTAGTATGGGTAGTGGCGGGGGCGGCAATCAGCCCCAGCATTTT
j_call: TRBJ2-7; clone_size: NA; d_call: NA; v_call: TRBV13; cdr3_aa: CASSLGRRYSYEQYF; cdr3_nt: TGTGCCAGCAGCTTAGGGAGGCGGTACTCCTACGAGCAGTACTTC
j_call: TRBJ2-7; clone_size: NA; d_call: NA; v_call: TRBV28; cdr3_aa: CASSFSEQYF; cdr3_nt: TGTGCCAGCAGTTTTTCCGAGCAGTACTTC
j_call: TRBJ1-2; clone_size: NA; d_call: NA; v_call: TRBV28; cdr3_aa: CASSPPLLGVYGYTF; cdr3_nt: TGTGCCAGCAGTCCCCCGCTTCTTGGTGTCTATGGCTACACCTTC
j_call: TRBJ1-2; clone_size: once; d_call: NA; v_call: TRBV25-1; cdr3_aa: CASSDTGYGYTF; cdr3_nt: TGTGCCAGCAGTGACACGGGCTATGGCTACACCTTC
j_call: TRBJ2-2; clone_size: few; d_call: NA; v_call: TRBV13; cdr3_aa: CASGFGAGELFF; cdr3_nt: TGTGCCAGCGGATTTGGGGCCGGGGAGCTGTTTTTT
j_call: TRBJ1-4; clone_size: NA; d_call: TRBD1; v_call: TRBV15; cdr3_aa: CATSRGGTGWYEATNEKLFF; cdr3_nt: TGTGCCACCAGCAGAGGTGGGACAGGGTGGTATGAGGCAACTAATGAAAAACTGTTTTTT
j_call: TRBJ1-1; clone_size: NA; d_call: NA; v_call: TRBV19; cdr3_aa: CASTLLGTAEAFF; cdr3_nt: TGTGCCAGTACCTTGCTGGGGACTGCGGAAGCTTTCTTT
j_call: TRBJ1-1; clone_size: medium-sized; d_call: NA; v_call: TRBV6-5; cdr3_aa: CASSSDTEAFF; cdr3_nt: TGTGCCAGCAGTTCTGACACTGAAGCTTTCTTT
j_call: TRBJ1-1; clone_size: NA; d_call: NA; v_call: TRBV2; cdr3_aa: CASSSQGYTEAFF; cdr3_nt: TGTGCCAGCAGCTCACAGGGTTACACTGAAGCTTTCTTT
j_call: TRBJ2-7; clone_size: NA; d_call: NA; v_call: TRBV7-9; cdr3_aa: CASSRNRDEQYF; cdr3_nt: TGTGCCAGCAGCCGGAACAGGGACGAGCAGTACTTC
j_call: TRBJ1-2; clone_size: NA; d_call: NA; v_call: TRBV7-8; cdr3_aa: CASSLGDWNYNYGYTF; cdr3_nt: TGTGCCAGCAGCTTAGGGGACTGGAATTACAACTATGGCTACACCTTC
j_call: TRBJ1-4; clone_size: NA; d_call: NA; v_call: TRBV6-5; cdr3_aa: CASSTGRDEKLFF; cdr3_nt: TGTGCCAGCAGTACAGGGAGAGACGAAAAACTGTTTTTT
j_call: TRBJ1-2; clone_size: NA; d_call: TRBD1; v_call: TRBV29-1; cdr3_aa: CSVVTGYGYTF; cdr3_nt: TGCAGCGTTGTGACAGGGTATGGCTACACCTTC
j_call: TRBJ1-5; clone_size: NA; d_call: TRBD1; v_call: TRBV29-1; cdr3_aa: CSVLQGAGNQPQHF; cdr3_nt: TGCAGCGTATTACAGGGGGCCGGCAATCAGCCCCAGCATTTT
j_call: TRBJ1-1; clone_size: once; d_call: NA; v_call: TRBV19; cdr3_aa: CASSGGGLYDTEAFF; cdr3_nt: TGTGCCAGTAGTGGAGGGGGACTTTATGACACTGAAGCTTTCTTT
j_call: TRBJ2-5; clone_size: NA; d_call: TRBD1; v_call: TRBV15; cdr3_aa: CATSKGQGEGWETQYF; cdr3_nt: TGTGCCACCAGCAAAGGACAGGGGGAAGGCTGGGAGACCCAGTACTTC
j_call: TRBJ1-6; clone_size: NA; d_call: NA; v_call: TRBV5-1; cdr3_aa: CASSLQTGSYNSPLHF; cdr3_nt: TGCGCCAGCAGCTTGCAGACGGGCTCCTATAATTCACCCCTCCACTTT
j_call: TRBJ2-2; clone_size: NA; d_call: NA; v_call: TRBV7-9; cdr3_aa: CASRGKGQGNTGELFF; cdr3_nt: TGTGCCAGCAGGGGGAAGGGGCAGGGGAACACCGGGGAGCTGTTTTTT
j_call: TRBJ2-1; clone_size: NA; d_call: NA; v_call: TRBV9; cdr3_aa: CASSVDSFYNEQFF; cdr3_nt: TGTGCCAGCAGCGTAGACAGCTTTTACAATGAGCAGTTCTTC
j_call: TRBJ2-1; clone_size: NA; d_call: NA; v_call: TRBV19; cdr3_aa: CASSEGNNEQFF; cdr3_nt: TGTGCCAGTAGTGAGGGGAACAATGAGCAGTTCTTC
j_call: TRBJ1-1; clone_size: NA; d_call: NA; v_call: TRBV6-5; cdr3_aa: CASSKTENTEAFF; cdr3_nt: TGTGCCAGCAGCAAAACAGAGAACACTGAAGCTTTCTTT
j_call: TRBJ2-3; clone_size: NA; d_call: TRBD2; v_call: TRBV27; cdr3_aa: CASRDGTSGGSWVTQYF; cdr3_nt: TGTGCCAGCAGGGACGGGACTAGCGGGGGGAGTTGGGTTACGCAGTATTTT
j_call: TRBJ1-2; clone_size: NA; d_call: NA; v_call: TRBV28; cdr3_aa: CASYGAGAANYGYTF; cdr3_nt: TGTGCCAGCTATGGGGCAGGGGCAGCTAACTATGGCTACACCTTC
j_call: TRBJ2-7; clone_size: once; d_call: NA; v_call: TRBV4-1; cdr3_aa: CASSTRVAGNSYEQYF; cdr3_nt: TGCGCCAGCAGCACCCGGGTGGCGGGAAATTCCTACGAGCAGTACTTC
j_call: TRBJ1-2; clone_size: NA; d_call: NA; v_call: TRBV27; cdr3_aa: CASGTAYGYTF; cdr3_nt: TGTGCCAGCGGAACGGCCTATGGCTACACCTTC
j_call: TRBJ2-4; clone_size: NA; d_call: TRBD2; v_call: TRBV2; cdr3_aa: CASGGENIQYF; cdr3_nt: TGTGCCAGCGGGGGGGAGAACATTCAGTACTTC
j_call: TRBJ2-4; clone_size: NA; d_call: NA; v_call: TRBV21-1; cdr3_aa: CASSKYRTRENIQYF; cdr3_nt: TGTGCCAGCAGCAAGTATAGGACAAGAGAAAACATTCAGTACTTC
j_call: TRBJ1-1; clone_size: few; d_call: NA; v_call: TRBV15; cdr3_aa: CATSGRRGDTEAFF; cdr3_nt: TGTGCCACCAGCGGCCGTCGAGGGGACACTGAAGCTTTCTTT
j_call: TRBJ2-7; clone_size: NA; d_call: NA; v_call: TRBV2; cdr3_aa: CASRGRVYEQYF; cdr3_nt: TGTGCCAGCAGGGGACGGGTCTACGAGCAGTACTTC